The T cell receptor (beta chain) under discussion was sequenced for a study of T cell changes during pregnancy in multiple sclerosis. The repertoire was sequenced with immunoSEQ multiplex PCR; TCRdb's copy has only in-frame clones and lacks some. The sample has about 38,000 clones; about 90% are singletons. From germline, CDR1 is SEHNR and CDR2 FQNEAQ (reference sequence). Trimming stripped 5 bases from V and 5 bases from J, with 12 bases between. The CDR3 consists of 13 residues. The origin of this receptor is a female donor with multiple sclerosis, enrolled in a pregnancy study. The source material was CD8+ T cells from peripheral blood mononuclear cells, sampled after pregnancy. The V and J genes are TRBV7-9 and TRBJ1-1, with D possibly TRBD1 on 5 matching bases. CDR3 sequence (DNA): TGTGCCAGCAGCCCCCTGGGGGGTACTGAAGCTTTCTTT. This translates into CASSPLGGTEAFF.